The 27 T cell receptor beta chains below were found in one sample sequenced in a study of cytomegalovirus exposure and HLA in healthy donors. The PCR employed 60 Vbeta primers together with 13 Jbeta primers. The repertoire was sequenced with immunoSEQ multiplex PCR; TCRdb's copy has only in-frame clones and lacks some. This table holds hundreds of thousands of clones, roughly 79% found once. Sequencing was done on a sample of PBMCs. The receptors originated from a woman aged 40-49 years in good health and CMV-seronegative.

This chain links TRBV5-6 with TRBJ2-7; TRBD1 is a possible D gene (5 bases). The germline gives CDR1 SGHDT, CDR2 YYEEEE. This CDR3 is 13 amino acids long. Trimming removed 0 bases from V and 5 bases from J, with 9 bases in between. This CDR3 reads CASSLGTFNEQYF. The DNA for the CDR3 is TGTGCCAGCAGCTTGGGGACATTCAACGAGCAGTACTTC.

In DNA, the CDR3 is TGTGCCAGCGACCGGGACAGGGGTCGCGAGACCCAGTACTTC. It codes for CASDRDRGRETQYF. The J gene is TRBJ2-5, the V gene TRBV2; TRBD1 aligns across 10 bases. Germline-derived CDR1 and CDR2 are SNHLY and FYNNEI. With V trimmed by 8 bases and J by 5 bases, 8 bases remained unmatched. This CDR3 contains 14 residues.

The table lists this clone with a few counts. The V and J genes are TRBV19 and TRBJ1-1; D gene ambiguous. The CDR3 is 13 residues long. Germline CDR1 is LNHDA and CDR2 is SQIVND (reference sequence). V lost 3 bases and J lost 1, with 6 bases in between. The CDR3 region is CASSIGRNTEAFF. The CDR3 DNA sequence: TGTGCCAGTAGTATTGGGAGGAACACTGAAGCTTTCTTT. The entire variable domain, with the rest obtained from reference TRBV19 and TRBJ1-1, is as follows: DGGITQSPKYLFRKEGQNVTLSCEQNLNHDAMYWYRQDPGQGLRLIYYSQIVNDFQKGDIAEGYSVSREKKESFPLTVTSAQKNPTAFYLCASSIGRNTEAFFGQGTRLTVV.

The chain uses TRBV18 and TRBJ1-1; possibly TRBD1 for D (6 bases). The germline CDR1 and CDR2 sequences are KGHSH and LQKENI. V shed 5 bases and J shed 5 bases, with 9 bases lying between them. There are 12 residues in the CDR3. The CDR3 DNA sequence: TGTGCCAGCTCATTCAGGGGAACTGAAGCTTTCTTT. The encoded protein is CASSFRGTEAFF.

This clone has just a few counts. The chain combines TRBV7-9 with TRBJ1-3; 8 positions match TRBD1. Germline CDR1 is SEHNR and CDR2 is FQNEAQ (reference sequence). The CDR3 consists of 15 residues. J lost 7 bases, V lost 5 bases, and 10 bases had no gene match. CDR3 loop: CASSTTGDRSNTIYF. The CDR3 DNA reads TGTGCCAGCAGCACCACAGGGGACAGGTCTAACACCATATATTTT.

This clone was recorded only once. The genes are TRBV25-1 and TRBJ1-1; 8 bases fit TRBD1. V was pared by 6 bases and J by 1 base, with 7 bases of the junction left unmatched. Germline CDR1 and CDR2: MGHDK and SYGVNS. The CDR3 has 15 residues. The CDR3 region has the DNA TGTGCCAGCAGCGTCAGGGGGCACGGGAACACTGAAGCTTTCTTT. Translating gives CASSVRGHGNTEAFF.

This clone was observed a single time. CDR3 protein: CASTQGGIYEQYF. The CDR3, as DNA: TGTGCCAGCACGCAGGGAGGGATCTACGAGCAGTACTTC. This chain links TRBV25-1 with TRBJ2-7, with 7 positions matching TRBD2. Per germline, CDR1 MGHDK and CDR2 SYGVNS. The ends lost 7 bases at V and 3 bases at J; junction bases unmatched: 6. CDR3 length: 13 residues.

This sequence joins TRBV5-1 and TRBJ2-3, with 7 positions matching TRBD1. This CDR3 is built from 14 residues. The J segment lost 6 bases and the V segment lost 2 bases, leaving 6 bases of the junction unmatched. The germline gives CDR1 SGHRS, CDR2 YFSETQ. CDR3 sequence (DNA): TGCGCCAGCAGCTTACAGGGGCAGAGTGATACGCAGTATTTT. Translating it yields CASSLQGQSDTQYF. The full variable domain, its missing parts supplied by reference TRBV5-1 and TRBJ2-3, is KAGVTQTPRYLIKTRGQQVTLSCSPISGHRSVSWYQQTPGQGLQFLFEYFSETQRNKGNFPGRFSGRQFSNSRSEMNVSTLELGDSALYLCASSLQGQSDTQYFGPGTRLTVL.

In this sample, this clone turned up a few times. The rearrangement joins TRBV9 to TRBJ2-2, with a tentative D call TRBD2 (7 bases). The CDR3 covers 16 residues. Trimming removed 0 bases at V and 4 bases at J, with 13 bases between. Germline V gives CDR1 SGDLS, CDR2 YYNGEE. CDR3 in amino acids: CASSVVKGGITGELFF. CDR3 nucleotide sequence: TGTGCCAGCAGCGTAGTAAAGGGGGGGATCACCGGGGAGCTGTTTTTT.

The chain couples TRBV9 to TRBJ1-2; D might be TRBD1 (5 bases). The CDR3 consists of 15 residues. Trimming cost V 4 bases and J 6 bases, with 19 bases left between them. The germline gives CDR1 SGDLS, CDR2 YYNGEE. The CDR3 DNA sequence: TGTGCCAGCAGCCTAACCCCCAGGGAAGCAAATGGCTACACCTTC. Amino acid sequence: CASSLTPREANGYTF.

This clone was detected a few times. The chain joins TRBV10-3 to TRBJ1-1; TRBD1 matches at 10 bases. From germline, CDR1 is ENHRY and CDR2 SYGVKD. The trim removed 3 bases at V and 5 bases at J, leaving 6 bases unmatched. The CDR3 has 15 residues. The CDR3 nucleotides are TGTGCCATCAGTGACCTGACAGGGGGCAAAACTGAAGCTTTCTTT. Its translation: CAISDLTGGKTEAFF.

V gene TRBV7-2 combines with J gene TRBJ2-7; 7 bases are shared with TRBD1. The CDR3 runs to 14 residues. Germline V gene data show CDR1 as SGHTA and CDR2 as FQGNSA. The V segment lost 5 bases and the J segment 2 bases; nucleotides outside the gene matches: 6. CDR3 region: CASSKPQGTYEQYF. CDR3 nucleotides: TGTGCCAGCAGCAAACCACAGGGGACCTACGAGCAGTACTTC.

This chain connects TRBV6-1 to TRBJ1-1; D remains unclear. This CDR3 contains 14 residues. Looked up from germline, CDR1 is MNHNS and CDR2 is SASEGT. V was trimmed by 4 bases and J by 6 bases, leaving 15 bases between them. CDR3 DNA: TGTGCCAGCAGTGCCGTGGTCGGGTCCGCTGAAGCTTTCTTT. It yields the protein CASSAVVGSAEAFF.

The chain joins TRBV27 to TRBJ2-2, with a tentative D call TRBD1 (6 bases). The CDR3 length is 18 residues. Germline V gives CDR1 MNHEY, CDR2 SMNVEV (reference sequence). V lost 5 bases, J lost 9 bases, and 28 bases lay in between. For the CDR3, the DNA is TGTGCCAGCAGTCATAGGCCCCCCCAACAGGGTACGACGCGGGAGCTGTTTTTT. It is translated as CASSHRPPQQGTTRELFF.

This clone came up once. The rearrangement joins TRBV2 to TRBJ1-1; D may be TRBD1 (6 bases). Between the trimmed V and J ends, which lost 1 base and 6 bases, there was a span of 12 bases. The CDR3 contains 14 residues. Germline values: CDR1 SNHLY, CDR2 FYNNEI. DNA of the CDR3: TGTGCCAGCAGTGAAGGGGGGGGCCCCGCTGAAGCTTTCTTT. It yields the protein CASSEGGGPAEAFF.

This chain joins TRBV25-1 and TRBJ1-4; 10 bases map to TRBD1. Germline V lookup: CDR1 MGHDK, CDR2 SYGVNS. There are 13 residues in the CDR3. J was trimmed by 7 bases and V by 6 bases; bases with no gene match: 2. CDR3 DNA: TGTGCCAGCAGGGGACAGGGGAGTGAAAAACTGTTTTTT. This translates into CASRGQGSEKLFF.

This sequence joins TRBV2 and TRBJ2-7; 10 bases match TRBD1. V trimming: 5 bases; J trimming: 0 bases; junction bases outside the gene matches: 4. This CDR3 has 15 residues. Germline assignment: CDR1 SNHLY and CDR2 FYNNEI. The chain's CDR3 is CASSQGQGTSYEQYF. In nucleotides, the CDR3 is TGTGCCAGCAGTCAGGGACAGGGGACCTCCTACGAGCAGTACTTC.

This clone appeared once. The chain uses TRBV7-9 and TRBJ1-6; TRBD1 might be the D (5 bases). CDR1 and CDR2 from the germline V gene are SEHNR and FQNEAQ (reference sequence). The CDR3 loop spans 16 amino acids. Trimming removed 1 base at V and 9 bases at J, with 16 bases between. CDR3 coding DNA: TGTGCCAGCAGCTTAGAAGCGTCGGGGGAAGGTTCACCCCTCCACTTT. This sequence encodes CASSLEASGEGSPLHF.

The chain's CDR3 is CASSPYRGDSPLHF. Here the CDR3 DNA reads TGTGCCAGCAGCCCCTACAGGGGAGATTCACCCCTCCACTTT. The V gene is TRBV5-8, the J gene TRBJ1-6, with 7 nucleotides matching TRBD1. Germline-derived CDR1 and CDR2 are SGHTS and YDEGEE. V lost 4 bases, J lost 8 bases, and 6 bases stayed unmatched. CDR3 length: 14 amino acids.

The chain joins TRBV7-6 to TRBJ2-5; D unresolved. Germline CDR1 SGHVS, CDR2 FNYEAQ. The CDR3 is 16 residues long. V dropped 5 bases and J dropped 5 bases, with 21 bases sitting between them. The CDR3 DNA sequence: TGTGCCAGCAGCCGACCGAACGGCGAGGCTCGGGAGACCCAGTACTTC. Translated: CASSRPNGEARETQYF.

This chain joins TRBV28 and TRBJ1-5; a possible D gene is TRBD1 (5 bases). This CDR3 has 15 amino acids. The ends were cut back, 5 bases at V and 0 bases at J, with 11 bases in the middle. Germline-derived CDR1 and CDR2 are MDHEN and SYDVKM. The CDR3 region has the DNA TGTGCCAGCAGTCGACCAAGGGGTAGCAATCAGCCCCAGCATTTT. Translation gives CASSRPRGSNQPQHF. The full variable domain, its missing parts supplied by reference TRBV28 and TRBJ1-5, is DVKVTQSSRYLVKRTGEKVFLECVQDMDHENMFWYRQDPGLGLRLIYFSYDVKMKEKGDIPEGYSVSREKKERFSLILESASTNQTSMYLCASSRPRGSNQPQHFGDGTRLSIL.

This chain joins TRBV6-1 and TRBJ2-3; 7 bases align to TRBD1. Per the germline V gene, CDR1 is MNHNS and CDR2 is SASEGT. The CDR3 length is 13 residues. V shed 7 bases, J shed 1 base, and the junction held 2 bases outside the gene matches. CDR3 in DNA: TGTGCCAGCAAAGGACAGGGCACAGATACGCAGTATTTT. Protein: CASKGQGTDTQYF.

The V and J genes are TRBV9 and TRBJ1-1; a possible D gene is TRBD1 (6 bases). The germline V and J ends were trimmed by 3 bases and 1 base, with 16 bases remaining between them. In germline, CDR1 is SGDLS, CDR2 YYNGEE. This CDR3 has 16 amino acids. The CDR3 DNA is TGTGCCAGCAGCGCGAGCCCAGGGGTCCAGAACACTGAAGCTTTCTTT. This translates into CASSASPGVQNTEAFF.

This chain joins TRBV29-1 and TRBJ2-2, with a possible D match to TRBD2 (6 bases). The CDR3 runs 12 residues. Looked up from germline, CDR1 is SQVTM and CDR2 is ANQGSEA. Between the trimmed V and J ends, which lost 4 bases and 3 bases, there was a span of 6 bases. The DNA of the CDR3 is TGCAGCGTTGGGGGGGACACCGGGGAGCTGTTTTTT. Protein: CSVGGDTGELFF.

The chain links TRBV19 to TRBJ1-5; 11 bases agree with TRBD1. The V segment lost 2 bases and the J segment 2 bases; nucleotides outside the gene matches: 11. The CDR3 length is 19 residues. In germline, CDR1 is LNHDA, CDR2 SQIVND (reference sequence). The CDR3 sequence: CASSIREGTGGRGNQPQHF. The CDR3 coding sequence is TGTGCCAGTAGTATAAGGGAGGGGACAGGGGGTAGAGGCAATCAGCCCCAGCATTTT.

V and J are TRBV27 and TRBJ2-2, with no clear D. V was pared by 8 bases and J by 1 base, with 11 bases between. Germline V gives CDR1 MNHEY, CDR2 SMNVEV (reference sequence). The CDR3 totals 14 residues. The CDR3 bases are TGTGCCAGCTGGAGTTCCGGGAACACCGGGGAGCTGTTTTTT. This translates into CASWSSGNTGELFF.

The chain uses TRBV5-6 and TRBJ1-1; D not resolved. Germline V gene data show CDR1 as SGHDT and CDR2 as YYEEEE. The CDR3 is made up of 14 amino acids. Trimming pared 4 bases from V and 0 bases from J, leaving 10 bases between. The CDR3 sequence is CASSMDGLNTEAFF. The CDR3 DNA is TGTGCCAGCAGCATGGACGGGTTGAACACTGAAGCTTTCTTT.